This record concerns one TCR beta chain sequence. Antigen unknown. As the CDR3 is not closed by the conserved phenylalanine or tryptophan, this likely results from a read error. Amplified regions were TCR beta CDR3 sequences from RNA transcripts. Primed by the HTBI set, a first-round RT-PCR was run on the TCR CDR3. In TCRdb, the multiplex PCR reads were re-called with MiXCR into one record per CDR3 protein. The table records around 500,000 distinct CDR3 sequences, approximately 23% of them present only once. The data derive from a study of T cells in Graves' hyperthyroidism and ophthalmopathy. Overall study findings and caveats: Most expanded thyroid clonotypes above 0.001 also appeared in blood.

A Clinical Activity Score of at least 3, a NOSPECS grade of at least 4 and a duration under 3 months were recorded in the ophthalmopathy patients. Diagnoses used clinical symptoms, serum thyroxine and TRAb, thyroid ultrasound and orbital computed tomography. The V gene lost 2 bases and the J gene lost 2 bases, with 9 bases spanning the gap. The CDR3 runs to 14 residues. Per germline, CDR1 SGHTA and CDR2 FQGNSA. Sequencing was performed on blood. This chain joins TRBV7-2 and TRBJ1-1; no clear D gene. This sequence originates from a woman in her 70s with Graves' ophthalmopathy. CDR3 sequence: CASSLSPQNTEAFL. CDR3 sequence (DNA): TGTGCCAGCAGCTTATCACCCCAAAACACTGAAGCTTTCCTT.